The 12 T cell receptor beta chains listed next were all sequenced from one sample in a study of T cell responses to AZD1222 COVID-19 vaccine. Using immunoSEQ multiplex PCR, the repertoire was profiled, and TCRdb retains in-frame clones only, with some absent. This table holds 95,000 to 150,000 clones, about nine tenths found once. This material consisted of peripheral blood, taken 28 days after the second AZD1222 dose. All receptors derive from an adult who received the AZD1222 COVID-19 vaccine.

V and J are TRBV18 and TRBJ2-6; possibly TRBD2 for D (5 bases). This CDR3 has 17 residues. Trimming removed 1 base from V and 2 bases from J, with 12 bases in between. Germline V gene sequence: CDR1 KGHSH, CDR2 LQKENI. The CDR3 is CASSPRAPGTGANVLTF. The DNA of the CDR3 is TGTGCCAGCTCACCACGGGCCCCCGGGACTGGGGCCAACGTCCTGACTTTC.

The rearrangement joins TRBV30 to TRBJ1-1; weak D call: TRBD1 (6 bases). The CDR3 extends over 14 amino acids. Germline lookup yields CDR1 GTSNPN and CDR2 SVGIG (reference sequence). V lost 3 bases and J 1 base, leaving 12 bases between the germline ends. This CDR3 reads CAWRESGANTEAFF. The CDR3 DNA follows: TGTGCCTGGAGGGAATCAGGGGCGAACACTGAAGCTTTCTTT.

The gene calls are TRBV5-1 and TRBJ2-1, with 14 bases fitting TRBD2. Trimming removed 6 bases from V and 4 bases from J; junction bases left unmatched: 3. In germline, CDR1 is SGHRS, CDR2 YFSETQ. This CDR3 comprises 15 residues. CDR3 amino acids: CASTTSGGAYNEQFF. The CDR3 DNA reads as TGCGCCAGCACGACTAGCGGGGGGGCATACAATGAGCAGTTCTTC.

The chain carries TRBV7-8 and TRBJ1-6; a possible D gene is TRBD1 (6 bases). CDR1 SGHVS and CDR2 FQNEAQ come from the germline V gene. The CDR3 extends over 14 amino acids. Between the trimmed V and J ends, which lost 6 bases and 8 bases, there was a span of 14 bases. CDR3 in amino acids: CASRVRDNDSPLHF. DNA of the CDR3: TGTGCCAGCAGGGTCCGGGACAATGATTCACCCCTCCACTTT.

The chain combines TRBV25-1 with TRBJ1-6; possible D gene TRBD1, 6 bases. In germline, CDR1 is MGHDK, CDR2 SYGVNS. The CDR3 is 15 residues long. Trimming took 5 bases from V and 7 from J, leaving 15 bases between them. The CDR3 reads CASSQTGTSNSPLHF. The CDR3 nucleotides read TGTGCCAGCAGTCAAACCGGGACATCGAATTCACCCCTCCACTTT.

Notes on this clone: The junction shows a germline mismatch at one end, possibly a read error. The V and J genes are TRBV7-2 and TRBJ1-1; D not certain. Germline V lookup: CDR1 SGHTA, CDR2 FQGNSA. The CDR3 runs to 15 residues. The CDR3 coding sequence is TGTGCCAGCACCTTAAAGGATACGGGGAACACTGAAGCTTTCTTT. Its translation is CASTLKDTGNTEAFF.

V usage is TRBV7-2 and J usage is TRBJ1-1; no clear D. CDR3 length: 15 residues. The V end was cut by 0 bases, the J end by 2 bases, with 10 bases between. Germline loops: CDR1 SGHTA, CDR2 FQGNSA. The CDR3 DNA is TGTGCCAGCAGCTTAGCAGGGAGTACAAACACTGAAGCTTTCTTT. This translates into CASSLAGSTNTEAFF.

The rearrangement uses TRBV5-5 and TRBJ2-2; 7 positions match TRBD1. This CDR3 contains 16 residues. Germline-derived CDR1 and CDR2 are SGHKS and YYEKEE (reference sequence). V shed 2 bases and J 0 bases; nucleotides not matched to a gene: 4. CDR3 DNA sequence: TGTGCCAGCAGCTTAGCCGGGACAGCGAACACCGGGGAGCTGTTTTTT. Its protein product is CASSLAGTANTGELFF.

Here the CDR3 reads CASSQDGHGVANEQFF. The CDR3 nucleotides are TGTGCCAGCAGCCAAGATGGGCACGGGGTCGCTAATGAGCAGTTCTTC. The gene calls are TRBV4-2 and TRBJ2-1; D perhaps matches TRBD2 (5 bases). Germline V gene sequence: CDR1 LGHNA, CDR2 YNFKEQ. The CDR3 loop spans 16 amino acids. Trimming pared 0 bases from V and 7 bases from J, leaving 16 bases between.

This clone was observed a single time. V and J are TRBV7-9 and TRBJ2-2, with D perhaps being TRBD1 or TRBD2 (5 bases each). Trimming took off 4 bases at V and 4 bases at J, with 13 bases between the two ends. The CDR3 is 15 amino acids. CDR1 and CDR2 from the germline V gene are SEHNR and FQNEAQ (reference sequence). This CDR3 reads CASSSGPLGTGELFF. For the CDR3, the DNA is TGTGCCAGCAGCTCGGGACCGCTGGGCACCGGGGAGCTGTTTTTT.

This clone occurred once. J is TRBJ2-5 and V is TRBV18, with 8 positions matching TRBD1. Trimming took 4 bases from V and 4 from J; bases not matched to a gene: 14. The CDR3 extends over 17 amino acids. Per the germline V gene, CDR1 is KGHSH and CDR2 is LQKENI. The CDR3 sequence is CASSLIPGQEDLETQYF. CDR3 in DNA: TGTGCCAGCTCACTTATCCCGGGACAGGAGGACTTAGAGACCCAGTACTTC.

This sequence joins TRBV5-6 and TRBJ2-2, with D possibly matching TRBD1 (6 bases). CDR1 and CDR2 (germline): SGHDT, YYEEEE. V lost 4 bases, J lost 2 bases, and 21 bases lay in between. The CDR3 consists of 18 residues. The CDR3, as DNA: TGTGCCAGCAGCCCCGGAGGCGGTAGGGGGATTAACACCGGGGAGCTGTTTTTT. This translates into CASSPGGGRGINTGELFF.